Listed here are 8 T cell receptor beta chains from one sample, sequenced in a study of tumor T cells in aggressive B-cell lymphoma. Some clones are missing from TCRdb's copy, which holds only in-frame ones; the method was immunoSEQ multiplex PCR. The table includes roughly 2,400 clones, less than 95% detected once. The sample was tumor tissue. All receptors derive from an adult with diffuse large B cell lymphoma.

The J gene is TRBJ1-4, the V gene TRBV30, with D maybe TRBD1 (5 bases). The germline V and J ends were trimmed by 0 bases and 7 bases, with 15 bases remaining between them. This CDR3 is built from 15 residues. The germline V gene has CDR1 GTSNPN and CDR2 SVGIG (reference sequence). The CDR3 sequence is CAWSVRRGLGEKLFF. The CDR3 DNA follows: TGTGCCTGGAGTGTACGGAGGGGACTAGGTGAAAAACTGTTTTTT.

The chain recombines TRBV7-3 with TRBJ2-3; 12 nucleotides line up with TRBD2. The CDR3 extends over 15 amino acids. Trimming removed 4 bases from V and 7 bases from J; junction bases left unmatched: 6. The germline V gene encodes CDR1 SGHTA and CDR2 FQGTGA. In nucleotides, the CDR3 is TGTGCCAGCAGCTCTCTAGCGGGAGGGCCTTATACGCAGTATTTT. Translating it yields CASSSLAGGPYTQYF.

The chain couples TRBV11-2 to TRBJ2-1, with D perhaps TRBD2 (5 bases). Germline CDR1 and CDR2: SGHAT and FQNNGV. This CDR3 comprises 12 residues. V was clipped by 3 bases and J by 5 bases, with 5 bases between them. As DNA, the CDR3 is TGTGCCAGCAGCTTCGGGGACAATGAGCAGTTCTTC. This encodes CASSFGDNEQFF.

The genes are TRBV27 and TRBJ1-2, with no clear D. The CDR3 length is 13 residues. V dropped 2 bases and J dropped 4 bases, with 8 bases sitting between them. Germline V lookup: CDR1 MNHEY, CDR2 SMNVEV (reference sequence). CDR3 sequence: CASSLGRLYGYTF. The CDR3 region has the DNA TGTGCCAGCAGTTTAGGCCGCCTCTATGGCTACACCTTC.

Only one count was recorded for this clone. CDR3 sequence reads: CASSLLAGGYNEQFF. The CDR3 DNA follows: TGTGCCAGCAGCTTACTAGCGGGGGGCTACAATGAGCAGTTCTTC. The J gene is TRBJ2-1, the V gene TRBV7-3; 11 nucleotides line up with TRBD2. Unmatched junction bases numbered 0, after V lost 2 bases and J lost 3 bases. The CDR3 contains 15 residues. The germline gives CDR1 SGHTA, CDR2 FQGTGA. The entire variable domain, with the rest obtained from reference TRBV7-3 and TRBJ2-1, is as follows: GAGVSQTPSNKVTEKGKYVELRCDPISGHTALYWYRQSLGQGPEFLIYFQGTGAADDSGLPNDRFFAVRPEGSVSTLKIQRTERGDSAVYLCASSLLAGGYNEQFFGPGTRLTVL.

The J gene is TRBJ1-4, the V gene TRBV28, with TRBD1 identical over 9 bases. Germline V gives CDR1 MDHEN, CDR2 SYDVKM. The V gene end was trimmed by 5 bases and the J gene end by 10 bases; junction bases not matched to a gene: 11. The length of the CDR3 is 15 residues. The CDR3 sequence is CASSQYPGQGRKLFF. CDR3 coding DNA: TGTGCCAGCAGTCAGTATCCGGGACAGGGTCGAAAACTGTTTTTT.

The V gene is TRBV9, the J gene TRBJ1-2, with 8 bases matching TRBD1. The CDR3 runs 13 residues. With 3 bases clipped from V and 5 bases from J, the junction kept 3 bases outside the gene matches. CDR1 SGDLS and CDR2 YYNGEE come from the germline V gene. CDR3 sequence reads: CASSGQGTYGYTF. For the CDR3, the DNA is TGTGCCAGCAGCGGACAGGGGACTTATGGCTACACCTTC.

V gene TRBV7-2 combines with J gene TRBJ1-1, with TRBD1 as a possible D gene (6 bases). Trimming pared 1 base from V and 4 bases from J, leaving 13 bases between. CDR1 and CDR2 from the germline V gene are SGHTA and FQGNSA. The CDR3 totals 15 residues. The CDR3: CASSLGGGQLTEAFF. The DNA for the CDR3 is TGTGCCAGCAGCTTAGGTGGGGGACAACTCACTGAAGCTTTCTTT.